The table lists the clone carrying this T cell receptor beta chain with many counts. The antigen remains undetermined. TCR beta CDR3 regions were amplified from RNA transcripts. In the first round, RT-PCR was carried out with HTBI primers, and a multiplex PCR formed the second round. TCRdb re-derived calls from the multiplex PCR reads in MiXCR, one entry per CDR3 protein. This sample has 560,000 or so distinct CDR3 sequences, with roughly 39% found just once. The source of the sample is a study of Graves' ophthalmopathy and Graves' hyperthyroidism. This CDR3 has 11 amino acids. CDR1 is WNHNN and CDR2 is SYGVQD in the germline V gene (reference sequence). Trimming left V 9 bases short and J 4 bases short, with 9 bases between. Study results and caveats: Blood repertoires reportedly contained most expanded thyroid clonotypes above 0.001 frequency. In separating ophthalmopathy from stable hyperthyroidism, a 13-signature model achieved roughly 87% sensitivity and over 80% specificity.

This chain connects TRBV10-1 to TRBJ2-5; D call uncertain. Sequencing used peripheral blood or thyroid tissue (not recorded which). This TCR was sampled from an adult man with Graves' hyperthyroidism. CDR3 sequence reads: CARGIVETQYF. The CDR3 coding sequence is TGCGCCAGGGGGATTGTAGAGACCCAGTACTTC.